The present T cell receptor beta chain was sequenced within a study of blood T cell repertoires in COVID-19. Study-level background: The analysed material was cDNA or gDNA that came from T cells, B-cell-depleted T cells, or PBMCs.

Per the authors' pipeline: Reference gene primer amplification yielded estimated nucleated cell counts. Sequenced by immunoSEQ multiplex PCR; TCRdb stores in-frame clones only, minus some. The V and J calls and clone size were taken over from that table, and D and trimming were inferred from the DNA. The data show roughly 64,000 clones, over 75% seen once. This clone was recorded only once. This clonotype was sampled from a man aged 50 to 60 with active COVID-19. The sample consisted of peripheral blood.

The CDR3 DNA reads as TGTGCCAGCAGTTTGGGTGGGGACACTTCTAATTCACCCCTCCACTTT. Translation gives CASSLGGDTSNSPLHF. The chain carries TRBV28 and TRBJ1-6; possible D gene TRBD1, 6 bases. V lost 3 bases to trimming and J lost 6 bases, with 15 bases between them. This CDR3 region has 16 residues. CDR1 is MDHEN, CDR2 SYDVKM, per germline.